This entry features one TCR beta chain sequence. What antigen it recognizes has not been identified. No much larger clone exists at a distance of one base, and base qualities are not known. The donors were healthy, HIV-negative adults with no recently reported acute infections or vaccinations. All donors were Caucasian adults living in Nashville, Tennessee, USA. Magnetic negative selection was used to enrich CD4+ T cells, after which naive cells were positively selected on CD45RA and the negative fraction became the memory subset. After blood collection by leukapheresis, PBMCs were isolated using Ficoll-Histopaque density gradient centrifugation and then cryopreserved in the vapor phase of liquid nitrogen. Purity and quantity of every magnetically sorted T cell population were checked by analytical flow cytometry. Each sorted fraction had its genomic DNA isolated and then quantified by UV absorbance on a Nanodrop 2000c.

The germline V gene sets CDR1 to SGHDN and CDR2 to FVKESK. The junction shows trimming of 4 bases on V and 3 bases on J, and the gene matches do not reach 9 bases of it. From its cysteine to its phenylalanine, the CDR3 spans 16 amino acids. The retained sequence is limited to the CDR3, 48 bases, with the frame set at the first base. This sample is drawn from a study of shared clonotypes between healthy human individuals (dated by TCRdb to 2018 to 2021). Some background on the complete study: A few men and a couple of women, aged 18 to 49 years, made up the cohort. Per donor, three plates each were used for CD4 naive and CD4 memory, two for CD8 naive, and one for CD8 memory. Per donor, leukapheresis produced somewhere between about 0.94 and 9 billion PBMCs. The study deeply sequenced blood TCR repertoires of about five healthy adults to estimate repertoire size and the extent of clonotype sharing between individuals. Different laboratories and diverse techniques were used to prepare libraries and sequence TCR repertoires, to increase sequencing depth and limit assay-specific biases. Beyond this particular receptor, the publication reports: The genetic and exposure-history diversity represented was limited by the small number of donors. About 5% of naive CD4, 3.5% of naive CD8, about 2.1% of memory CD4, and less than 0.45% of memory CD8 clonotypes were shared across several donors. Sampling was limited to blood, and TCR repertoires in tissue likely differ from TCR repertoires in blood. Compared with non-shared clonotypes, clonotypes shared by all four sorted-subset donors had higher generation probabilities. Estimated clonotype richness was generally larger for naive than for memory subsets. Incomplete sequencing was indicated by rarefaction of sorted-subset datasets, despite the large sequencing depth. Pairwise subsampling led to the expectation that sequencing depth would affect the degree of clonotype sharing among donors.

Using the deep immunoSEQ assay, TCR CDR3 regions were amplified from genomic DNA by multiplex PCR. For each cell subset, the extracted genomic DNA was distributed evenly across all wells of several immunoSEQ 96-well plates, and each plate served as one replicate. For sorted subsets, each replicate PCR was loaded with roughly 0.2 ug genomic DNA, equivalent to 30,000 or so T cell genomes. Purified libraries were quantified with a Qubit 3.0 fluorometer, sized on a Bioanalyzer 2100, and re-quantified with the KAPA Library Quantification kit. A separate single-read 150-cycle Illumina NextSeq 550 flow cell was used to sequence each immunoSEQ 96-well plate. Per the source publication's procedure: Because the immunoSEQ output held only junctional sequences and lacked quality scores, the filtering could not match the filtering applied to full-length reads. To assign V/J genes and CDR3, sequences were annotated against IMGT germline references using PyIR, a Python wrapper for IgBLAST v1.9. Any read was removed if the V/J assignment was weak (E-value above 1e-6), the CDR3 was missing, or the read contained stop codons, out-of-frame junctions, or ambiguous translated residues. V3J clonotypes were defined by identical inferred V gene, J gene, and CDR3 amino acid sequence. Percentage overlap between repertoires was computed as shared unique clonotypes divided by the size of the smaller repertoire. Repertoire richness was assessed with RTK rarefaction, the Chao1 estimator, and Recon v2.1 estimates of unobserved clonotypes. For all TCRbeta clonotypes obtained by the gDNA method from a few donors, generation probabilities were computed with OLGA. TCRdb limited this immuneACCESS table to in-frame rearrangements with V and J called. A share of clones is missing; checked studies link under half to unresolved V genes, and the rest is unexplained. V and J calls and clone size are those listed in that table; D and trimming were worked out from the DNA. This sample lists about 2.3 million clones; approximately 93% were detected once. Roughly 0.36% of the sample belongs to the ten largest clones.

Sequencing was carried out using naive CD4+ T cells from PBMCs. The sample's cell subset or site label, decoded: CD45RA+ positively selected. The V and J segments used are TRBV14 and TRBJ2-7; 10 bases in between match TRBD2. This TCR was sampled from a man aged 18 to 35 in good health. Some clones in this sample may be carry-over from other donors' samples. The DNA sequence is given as TGTGCCAGCAGCCTGATCCGGGCTAGCGGGAGCTACGAGCAGTACTTC. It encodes CASSLIRASGSYEQYF.